These 13 T cell receptor beta chains came from one sample sequenced in a study of OX40 agonist ivuxolimab in advanced cancers. Library preparation was by the immunoSEQ multiplex PCR assay. As stored in TCRdb, this immuneACCESS dataset retains in-frame rearrangements with V and J assigned. A fraction of the clones does not appear; measured against another copy, unresolved V genes explain less than half of the discrepancy, and the remainder lacks a known reason. Present in this sample are some 80,000 clones, about 82% of which were seen just once. The ten largest clonotypes hold 6.5% to 7.5% of the sample. The source material was CD4+ or CD8+ T cells sorted from blood, sampled in a trial of the OX40 agonist ivuxolimab. These receptors were obtained from an adult with an advanced solid tumor such as melanoma, head and neck, liver or kidney cancer.

The chain couples TRBV6-5 to TRBJ2-3; 11 nucleotides agree with TRBD1. J gave up 2 bases and V 2 bases, and 0 bases lay outside the gene matches. Per germline, CDR1 MNHEY and CDR2 SVGAGI. CDR3 size: 15 residues. DNA for the CDR3: TGTGCCAGCAGTTACGGACAGGGGGCCACAGATACGCAGTATTTT. Translation: CASSYGQGATDTQYF.

The chain employs TRBV6-5 and TRBJ1-1, with D perhaps TRBD1 (5 bases). The CDR3 consists of 15 residues. Per germline, CDR1 MNHEY and CDR2 SVGAGI. Deletions cut 4 bases from V and 1 base from J, with 13 bases between. The CDR3 nucleotides are TGTGCCAGCAGTTCTGGGGGGATAGGGAACACTGAAGCTTTCTTT. Its translation: CASSSGGIGNTEAFF.

The chain employs TRBV6-1 and TRBJ2-7; the D gene is possibly TRBD2 (6 bases). Germline V gene lookup returns CDR1 MNHNS and CDR2 SASEGT. There are 16 residues in the CDR3. V lost 3 bases, J lost 1 base, and 16 bases lay in between. This CDR3 reads CASSELLGRGSYEQYF. DNA for the CDR3: TGTGCCAGCAGTGAGCTCCTCGGGCGGGGTTCCTACGAGCAGTACTTC.

V and J are TRBV18 and TRBJ2-3; D gene uncertain. Germline V gives CDR1 KGHSH, CDR2 LQKENI. V dropped 3 bases and J dropped 4 bases, with 8 bases sitting between them. This CDR3 contains 13 residues. The chain's CDR3 is CASSPSKADTQYF. Written as DNA, the CDR3 is TGTGCCAGCTCACCTTCTAAGGCAGATACGCAGTATTTT.

The chain couples TRBV5-1 to TRBJ1-4; D not certain. Trimming stripped 5 bases from V and 2 bases from J, with 7 bases between. The germline CDR1 and CDR2 sequences are SGHRS and YFSETQ. This CDR3 contains 13 residues. CDR3 protein: CASRGITNEKLFF. DNA of the CDR3: TGCGCCAGCAGAGGTATCACTAATGAAAAACTGTTTTTT.

V is TRBV7-2 and J is TRBJ2-1; D gene ambiguous. The CDR3 has 15 residues. Germline V gives CDR1 SGHTA, CDR2 FQGNSA. V was clipped by 2 bases and J by 4 bases, with 12 bases between them. DNA of the CDR3: TGTGCCAGCAGCTTAAAATCCCTCGCATACAATGAGCAGTTCTTC. Its translation: CASSLKSLAYNEQFF.

The chain joins TRBV19 to TRBJ1-2, with 9 positions matching TRBD1. CDR3 length equals 14 residues. CDR1 is LNHDA and CDR2 is SQIVND in the germline V gene (reference sequence). V shed 7 bases, J shed 2 bases, and the junction held 5 bases outside the gene matches. CDR3 amino acids: CASTRDRENYGYTF. CDR3 nucleotide sequence: TGTGCCAGTACCCGGGACAGGGAGAACTATGGCTACACCTTC.

This clone was recorded once. This chain links TRBV12-5 with TRBJ2-7; 16 bases match TRBD2. Germline V gives CDR1 LGHNT, CDR2 FRNRAP. This CDR3 spans 19 amino acids. V lost 2 bases, J lost 7 bases, and 14 bases stayed unmatched. This chain's CDR3 is CASGLLPGLAGGPAREQYF. The DNA for the CDR3 is TGTGCTAGTGGTTTGTTGCCGGGACTAGCGGGAGGGCCGGCGAGGGAGCAGTACTTC.

The chain uses TRBV11-3 and TRBJ1-2; D is possibly TRBD1 (5 bases). V was cut by 1 base and J by 7 bases, with 13 bases left in between. CDR3 length equals 14 residues. CDR1 and CDR2 (germline): SGHNT, YENEEA. CDR3 nucleotide sequence: TGTGCCAGCAGCTTAGGGCAGGGCGCGACTGGCTACACCTTC. Encoded protein: CASSLGQGATGYTF. Together with reference TRBV11-3 and TRBJ1-2, the CDR3 gives the full variable domain: EAGVVQSPRYKIIEKKQPVAFWCNPISGHNTLYWYLQNLGQGPELLIRYENEEAVDDSQLPKDRFSAERLKGVDSTLKIQPAELGDSAVYLCASSLGQGATGYTFGSGTRLTVV.

A single count supports this clone. V and J are TRBV5-1 and TRBJ1-1; a weak D match, TRBD1 (5 bases). The CDR3 covers 14 residues. Germline V CDR1 and CDR2: SGHRS, YFSETQ. V was trimmed by 5 bases and J by 2 bases, leaving 13 bases between them. The CDR3 nucleotides read TGCGCCAGCAGTGCATCGACAGCCAACACTGAAGCTTTCTTT. Amino acids: CASSASTANTEAFF.

The CDR3: CASSSGTGGPPRGYTF. The CDR3 DNA is TGTGCCAGCAGCTCCGGGACAGGGGGCCCCCCTAGAGGCTACACCTTC. V usage is TRBV11-2 and J usage is TRBJ1-2; TRBD1 agrees at 12 bases. Looked up from germline, CDR1 is SGHAT and CDR2 is FQNNGV. The junction had 11 bases not matched to a gene; V was cut back by 4 bases and J by 8 bases. CDR3 length: 16 amino acids. The variable domain in full, with the rest retrieved from reference TRBV11-2 and TRBJ1-2, is EAGVAQSPRYKIIEKRQSVAFWCNPISGHATLYWYQQILGQGPKLLIQFQNNGVVDDSQLPKDRFSAERLKGVDSTLKIQPAKLEDSAVYLCASSSGTGGPPRGYTFGSGTRLTVV.

The J gene is TRBJ2-1, the V gene TRBV6-6; 8 nucleotides match TRBD1. Germline trimming cut 6 bases from V and 5 bases from J; bases unmatched to any gene: 9. The CDR3 is 15 residues long. Germline values: CDR1 MNHNY, CDR2 SVGAGI (reference sequence). CDR3 sequence: CASRGYRGSNNEQFF. Written as DNA, the CDR3 is TGTGCCAGCAGGGGTTACAGGGGGAGTAACAATGAGCAGTTCTTC.

The rearrangement joins TRBV7-9 to TRBJ2-1; TRBD2 matches 10 bases. Germline CDR1 reads SEHNR; CDR2 reads FQNEAQ (reference sequence). CDR3 length equals 14 residues. With V trimmed by 5 bases and J by 9 bases, 7 bases remained unmatched. For the CDR3, the DNA is TGTGCCAGCAGCCTAGGCTCTAGCGGGAGTGAGCAGTTCTTC. Residues: CASSLGSSGSEQFF.